This T cell receptor beta chain stems from a study of T cells in Graves' hyperthyroidism and ophthalmopathy. This CDR3 spans 15 amino acids. Germline loops: CDR1 SGHNT, CDR2 YENEEA. Note on this clonotype: One end of the junction varies from germline; a read error may be responsible.

The TCR beta CDR3 regions underwent amplification using RNA transcripts as the source. An initial round of RT-PCR targeting the TCR CDR3 relied on the HTBI primer set. TCRdb re-called the multiplex PCR reads with MiXCR, one entry per CDR3 protein. This repertoire shows about 320,000 distinct CDR3 sequences, 15% to 20% found once; its top ten account for approximately 35%. The sequence derives from a man aged 25-40 years with Graves' hyperthyroidism. V and J are TRBV11-3 and TRBJ1-4; 7 positions agree with TRBD1. The material sequenced was blood. CDR3 region: CASSLSGTEDEKLSF. As DNA, the CDR3 is TGTGCCAGCAGCTTGTCCGGGACAGAAGATGAAAAACTGTCTTTT.